The 20 T cell receptor beta chains listed next were all sequenced from one sample in a study of type 1 regulatory T cells. MiXCR, applied by TCRdb to the reads, yields one record per CDR3 protein. The data hold about 69,000 distinct CDR3 sequences, with less than 25% observed a single time. Study findings and constraints: Compared with non-Tr1 cells, Tr1 cells showed a narrower TCR repertoire.

These receptors are not linked to any known antigen. Sequenced material: cultured type 1 regulatory T (Tr1) cells, either the whole culture or a sorted fraction (not recorded which). The receptors were sampled from a human donor in good health.

The rearrangement joins TRBV20-1 to TRBJ2-1, with 7 bases that match TRBD2. Germline loops: CDR1 DFQATT, CDR2 SNEGSKA (reference sequence). V shed 3 bases, J shed 6 bases, and the junction held 2 bases outside the gene matches. The CDR3 spans 12 residues. CDR3 DNA sequence: TGCAGTGCTAGGGGACTACTCAATGAGCAGTTCTTC. Translated: CSARGLLNEQFF.

The sample holds many counts of this clonotype. The chain recombines TRBV5-6 with TRBJ2-7, with TRBD1 identical over 8 bases. Germline trimming cut 0 bases from V and 3 bases from J; bases unmatched to any gene: 5. The CDR3 is made up of 15 amino acids. Germline V CDR1 and CDR2: SGHDT, YYEEEE. The CDR3 here is CASSLGDRSDYEQYF. CDR3 nucleotides: TGTGCCAGCAGCTTGGGGGACAGGTCTGACTACGAGCAGTACTTC.

This clonotype has just one count. The V gene is TRBV7-9, the J gene TRBJ1-2; D is ambiguous. The CDR3 has 13 residues. Trimming took off 5 bases at V and 8 bases at J, with 15 bases between the two ends. CDR1 is SEHNR, CDR2 FQNEAQ, per germline (reference sequence). The CDR3 is CASSAGRVGGYTF. CDR3 DNA: TGTGCCAGCAGCGCGGGGAGGGTAGGAGGCTACACCTTC. Complete variable domain (other parts from reference TRBV7-9 and TRBJ1-2): DTGVSQNPRHKITKRGQNVTFRCDPISEHNRLYWYRQTLGQGPEFLTYFQNEAQLEKSRLLSDRFSAERPKGSFSTLEIQRTEQGDSAMYLCASSAGRVGGYTFGSGTRLTVV.

V and J are TRBV28 and TRBJ1-1; no clear D. V lost 8 bases and J lost 7, with 14 bases in between. CDR1 and CDR2 (germline): MDHEN, SYDVKM. This CDR3 region has 12 residues. As DNA, the CDR3 is TGTGCCAGCCTCTCCCGGAACTTTGAAGCTTTCTTT. Translation gives CASLSRNFEAFF.

Only a few counts were recorded for this clonotype. The V call is TRBV5-8, the J call TRBJ2-3; TRBD1 aligns across 9 bases. The CDR3 runs to 16 residues. Per the germline V gene, CDR1 is SGHTS and CDR2 is YDEGEE. With V trimmed by 4 bases and J by 10 bases, 16 bases remained unmatched. CDR3 in amino acids: CASSRSGTGIFLAQYF. The CDR3 DNA reads TGTGCCAGCAGCCGGTCCGGGACAGGGATTTTTCTCGCGCAGTATTTT.

This clonotype was detected only a few times. The chain links TRBV10-3 to TRBJ2-5; D gene ambiguous. The germline gives CDR1 ENHRY, CDR2 SYGVKD. There are 13 residues in the CDR3. V dropped 7 bases and J dropped 5 bases, with 14 bases sitting between them. This CDR3 reads CAITTGLGETQYF. As DNA, the CDR3 is TGTGCCATCACTACGGGTTTGGGGGAGACCCAGTACTTC.

The V gene is TRBV5-1, the J gene TRBJ2-1; TRBD1 or TRBD2 may be the D gene (6 bases each). Trimming removed 4 bases at V and 6 bases at J, with 20 bases between. The germline V gene has CDR1 SGHRS and CDR2 YFSETQ. This CDR3 is 16 amino acids long. As DNA, the CDR3 is TGCGCCAGCAGCCTGGGCTGGGGGGCCGGCGGCAATGAGCAGTTCTTC. Protein product: CASSLGWGAGGNEQFF.

The V and J genes are TRBV5-4 and TRBJ2-3; D is possibly TRBD2 (5 bases). Trimming pared 9 bases from V and 1 base from J, leaving 15 bases between. The CDR3 sequence is 14 residues long. CDR1 is SGHNT, CDR2 YYREEE, per germline (reference sequence). The CDR3: CATKRELGTDTQYF. In DNA, the CDR3 is TGTGCCACCAAGAGGGAGTTGGGCACAGATACGCAGTATTTT.

The rearrangement links TRBV4-2 to TRBJ2-3; D is undetermined. The germline gives CDR1 LGHNA, CDR2 YNFKEQ. The CDR3 is 14 residues long. The V end was cut by 0 bases, the J end by 5 bases, with 9 bases between. CDR3 region: CASSQDRVGDTQYF. The CDR3 bases are TGTGCCAGCAGCCAAGATAGGGTCGGAGATACGCAGTATTTT.

In this sample, this clonotype turned up many times. The chain uses TRBV5-1 and TRBJ2-1, with D perhaps TRBD2 (5 bases). Germline V gives CDR1 SGHRS, CDR2 YFSETQ. V lost 3 bases to trimming and J lost 7 bases, with 14 bases between them. CDR3 size: 14 residues. The CDR3 protein is CASSSRSARNEQFF. CDR3 bases: TGCGCCAGCAGCTCGCGTAGCGCCCGGAATGAGCAGTTCTTC.

This clonotype was detected only a few times. The chain combines TRBV4-3 with TRBJ2-5; 10 nucleotides align to TRBD2. The CDR3 runs 15 residues. J lost 3 bases, V lost 0 bases, and 1 base had no gene match. Germline CDR1 reads LGHNA; CDR2 reads YSLEER. The CDR3, as DNA: TGCGCCAGCAGCCAAGAGGGACTAGCGAAAGAGACCCAGTACTTC. Residues: CASSQEGLAKETQYF.

This clonotype was seen ten or more times. The chain couples TRBV6-1 to TRBJ1-5; D unresolved. Germline-derived CDR1 and CDR2 are MNHNS and SASEGT. CDR3 length equals 15 residues. V was shortened by 2 bases and J by 1 base, with 9 bases between the two germline ends. Here the CDR3 reads CASSENFWSNQPQHF. The CDR3 DNA reads TGTGCCAGCAGTGAAAACTTTTGGAGCAATCAGCCCCAGCATTTT.

The chain joins TRBV30 to TRBJ2-1, with 7 bases lining up with TRBD2. There are 14 residues in the CDR3. V was pared by 3 bases and J by 4 bases, with 6 bases of the junction left unmatched. Germline values: CDR1 GTSNPN, CDR2 SVGIG (reference sequence). CDR3 coding DNA: TGTGCCTGGAGATGGGGCGGGAGTTACAATGAGCAGTTCTTC. Its protein product is CAWRWGGSYNEQFF.

This chain uses TRBV20-1 with TRBJ1-1; D remains unclear. The CDR3 runs to 11 residues. V was pared by 7 bases and J by 1 base, with 7 bases between. Germline CDR1 is DFQATT and CDR2 is SNEGSKA (reference sequence). The CDR3 nucleotides read TGCAGTGGGAGCAGGAACACTGAAGCTTTCTTT. Amino acid sequence: CSGSRNTEAFF.

CDR3 in amino acids: CSATKQGGANEKLFF. The CDR3 DNA follows: TGCAGTGCTACAAAACAGGGGGGGGCAAATGAAAAACTGTTTTTT. The genes are TRBV20-1 and TRBJ1-4; 8 bases line up with TRBD1. CDR1 is DFQATT, CDR2 SNEGSKA, per germline (reference sequence). The junction had 9 bases not matched to a gene; V was cut back by 4 bases and J by 5 bases. This CDR3 comprises 15 residues.

A few counts support this clonotype. The chain combines TRBV5-6 with TRBJ2-3, with 9 bases that match TRBD1. The CDR3 runs 15 residues. Per the germline V gene, CDR1 is SGHDT and CDR2 is YYEEEE. V shed 3 bases, J shed 0 bases, and the junction held 2 bases outside the gene matches. This CDR3 is CASSSGTGSTDTQYF. CDR3 sequence (DNA): TGTGCCAGCAGCTCGGGGACAGGGAGCACAGATACGCAGTATTTT.

Notes on this clonotype: A junction boundary mismatches the germline segment, possibly from a read error. Written as DNA, the CDR3 is TGTGCCTGGAGAGACAGGGCTGATGCTTTCTTT. It specifies CAWRDRADAFF. J is TRBJ1-1 and V is TRBV30; TRBD1 aligns across 7 bases. Per the germline V gene, CDR1 is GTSNPN and CDR2 is SVGIG (reference sequence). The CDR3 runs 11 residues. The full variable domain, completed using reference TRBV30 and TRBJ1-1, is SQTIHQWPATLVQPVGSPLSLECTVEGTSNPNLYWYRQAAGRGLQLLFYSVGIGQISSEVPQNLSASRPQDRQFILSSKKLLLSDSGFYLCAWRDRADAFFGQGTRLTVV.

This clonotype was counted ten times or more. The CDR3 sequence is CASSRGLAGVDEQFF. CDR3 nucleotide sequence: TGTGCCAGCAGCCGTGGACTAGCGGGAGTCGATGAGCAGTTCTTC. The V call is TRBV7-8, the J call TRBJ2-1; TRBD2 aligns across 13 bases. The CDR3 has 15 amino acids. The V segment lost 5 bases and the J segment 8 bases; nucleotides outside the gene matches: 6. Germline assignment: CDR1 SGHVS and CDR2 FQNEAQ.

This clonotype has more than one count but fewer than ten. This sequence joins TRBV6-1 and TRBJ2-7; a weak D match, TRBD2 (6 bases). This CDR3 region has 15 residues. Trimming removed 2 bases from V and 2 bases from J, with 13 bases in between. In germline, CDR1 is MNHNS, CDR2 SASEGT. CDR3 amino acids: CASSELWTTAYEQYF. The CDR3 region has the DNA TGTGCCAGCAGTGAACTTTGGACTACTGCCTACGAGCAGTACTTC.

The chain couples TRBV5-1 to TRBJ1-2; no reliable D call. The CDR3 loop spans 17 amino acids. Germline V gene data show CDR1 as SGHRS and CDR2 as YFSETQ. V was clipped by 0 bases and J by 3 bases, with 18 bases between them. CDR3 coding DNA: TGCGCCAGCAGCTTGGGAGAGAGGGTCAAGGATTACTATGGCTACACCTTC. Its translation: CASSLGERVKDYYGYTF.